The 5 T cell receptor beta chains given below trace back to one sample, sequenced in a study of shared clonotypes between healthy human individuals. As defined, naive CD8 cells were CD45RO-negative and positively selected for CCR7, with terminally differentiated effector memory CD45RA+ cells excluded. Profiled with immunoSEQ multiplex PCR; TCRdb holds only in-frame clones, not every one. The sample consists of around 2,000,000 clones, around 96% of them appearing once. The sequenced sample was naive CD8+ T cells sorted from blood. These TCRs come from a young man in good health.

As regards this clone: Distinct nucleotide sequences in the sample also encode this CDR3. The chain employs TRBV5-5 and TRBJ2-7; TRBD1 aligns across 7 bases. V lost 3 bases, J lost 4 bases, and 4 bases stayed unmatched. CDR1 is SGHKS, CDR2 YYEKEE, per germline (reference sequence). This CDR3 contains 13 residues. The DNA of the CDR3 is TGTGCCAGCAGCTCCGACAGGGCTTACGAGCAGTACTTC. The encoded protein is CASSSDRAYEQYF.

The V and J genes are TRBV7-3 and TRBJ2-2, with 11 bases fitting TRBD1. The junction had 11 bases not matched to a gene; V was cut back by 4 bases and J by 7 bases. The V gene's germline CDR1 is SGHTA and CDR2 FQGTGA. The CDR3 extends over 17 amino acids. The CDR3 protein is CASSWTGGVGKVGELFF. CDR3 bases: TGTGCCAGCAGCTGGACAGGGGGCGTTGGGAAGGTCGGGGAGCTGTTTTTT.

Of note for this clone: Other DNA sequences in the sample encode the same CDR3. This chain links TRBV7-9 with TRBJ1-1; TRBD1 might be the D (5 bases). V lost 1 base and J lost 8, with 8 bases in between. Germline loops: CDR1 SEHNR, CDR2 FQNEAQ (reference sequence). CDR3 length equals 12 residues. The CDR3 nucleotides read TGTGCCAGCAGCTTAGGCGGGGCAGAAGCTTTCTTT. Amino acid sequence: CASSLGGAEAFF.

The CDR3 nucleotides are TGTGCCAGCAGCTTGAGGGGGGGCGCCGGGGAGCTGTTTTTT. It translates to CASSLRGGAGELFF. V gene TRBV7-2 combines with J gene TRBJ2-2, with a tentative D call TRBD2 (7 bases). Germline V gene data show CDR1 as SGHTA and CDR2 as FQGNSA. The CDR3 is made up of 14 amino acids. Deletions cut 3 bases from V and 6 bases from J, with 11 bases between.

The chain has TRBV9 and TRBJ2-1, with a weak D call TRBD2 (5 bases). The germline CDR1 and CDR2 sequences are SGDLS and YYNGEE. This CDR3 has 13 residues. Between the trimmed V and J ends, which lost 2 bases and 9 bases, there was a span of 12 bases. The CDR3 here is CASSVALAPEQFF. The CDR3 DNA reads as TGTGCCAGCAGCGTCGCTCTAGCCCCTGAGCAGTTCTTC. The full variable domain, in which reference TRBV9 and TRBJ2-1 provide the parts outside the CDR3, is DSGVTQTPKHLITATGQRVTLRCSPRSGDLSVYWYQQSLDQGLQFLIQYYNGEERAKGNILERFSAQQFPDLHSELNLSSLELGDSALYFCASSVALAPEQFFGPGTRLTVL.